Given below is one T cell receptor beta chain in context. The source of the sample is a study of blood T cell repertoires in COVID-19. Looking at the study overall: Acute and convalescent COVID-19 specimens originated in the United States, Italy and Spain. T cells, B-cell-depleted T cells, or PBMCs supplied cDNA or gDNA.

This CDR3 comprises 15 residues. Germline V lookup: CDR1 LNHDA, CDR2 SQIVND (reference sequence). V lost 10 bases, J lost 3 bases, and 18 bases lay in between. Authors' processing steps: Amplification of reference gene primers was used by the study to estimate nucleated cell counts. The table came from immunoSEQ multiplex PCR; TCRdb's copy has only in-frame clones and leaves some out. V and J calls and clone size come straight from that table; D and trimming were deduced from the DNA. The table includes fewer than 70,000 clones, approximately 87% detected once. The chain carries TRBV19 and TRBJ2-2; TRBD1 might be the D (5 bases). Sample: peripheral blood. The receptor comes from a man aged 55-75 years with active or convalescent COVID-19. The CDR3 here is CATKGLQGDTGELFF. The CDR3, as DNA: TGTGCCACCAAAGGATTGCAGGGCGACACCGGGGAGCTGTTTTTT.